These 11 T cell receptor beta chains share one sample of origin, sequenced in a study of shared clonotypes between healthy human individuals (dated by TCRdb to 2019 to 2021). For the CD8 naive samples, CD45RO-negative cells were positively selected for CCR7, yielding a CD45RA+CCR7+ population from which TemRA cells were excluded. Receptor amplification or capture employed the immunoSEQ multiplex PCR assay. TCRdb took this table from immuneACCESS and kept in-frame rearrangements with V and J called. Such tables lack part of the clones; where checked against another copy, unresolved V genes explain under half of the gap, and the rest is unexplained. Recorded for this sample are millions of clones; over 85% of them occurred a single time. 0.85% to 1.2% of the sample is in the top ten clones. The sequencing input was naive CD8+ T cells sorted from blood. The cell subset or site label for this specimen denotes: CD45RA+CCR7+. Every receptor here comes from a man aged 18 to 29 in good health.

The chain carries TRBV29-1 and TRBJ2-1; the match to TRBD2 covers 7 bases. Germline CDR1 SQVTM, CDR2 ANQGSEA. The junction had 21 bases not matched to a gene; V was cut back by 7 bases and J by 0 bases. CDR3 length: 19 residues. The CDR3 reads CSAYLTGGSPTVSYNEQFF. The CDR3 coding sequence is TGCAGCGCTTACCTGACGGGAGGCAGCCCGACCGTCTCCTACAATGAGCAGTTCTTC.

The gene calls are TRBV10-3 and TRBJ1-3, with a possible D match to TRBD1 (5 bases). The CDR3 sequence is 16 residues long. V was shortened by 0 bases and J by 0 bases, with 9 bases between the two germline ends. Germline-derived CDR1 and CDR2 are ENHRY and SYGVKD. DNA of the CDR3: TGTGCCATCAGTGAGTCGACAGACTTCTCTGGAAACACCATATATTTT. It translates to CAISESTDFSGNTIYF.

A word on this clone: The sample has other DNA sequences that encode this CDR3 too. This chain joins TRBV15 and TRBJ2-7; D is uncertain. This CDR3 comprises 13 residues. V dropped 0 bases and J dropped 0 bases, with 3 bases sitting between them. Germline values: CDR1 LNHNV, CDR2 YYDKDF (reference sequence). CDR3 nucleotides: TGTGCCACCAGCAGAGACCGCTCCTACGAGCAGTACTTC. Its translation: CATSRDRSYEQYF. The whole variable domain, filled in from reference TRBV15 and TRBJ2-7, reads DAMVIQNPRYQVTQFGKPVTLSCSQTLNHNVMYWYQQKSSQAPKLLFHYYDKDFNNEADTPDNFQSRRPNTSFCFLDIRSPGLGDTAMYLCATSRDRSYEQYFGPGTRLTVT.

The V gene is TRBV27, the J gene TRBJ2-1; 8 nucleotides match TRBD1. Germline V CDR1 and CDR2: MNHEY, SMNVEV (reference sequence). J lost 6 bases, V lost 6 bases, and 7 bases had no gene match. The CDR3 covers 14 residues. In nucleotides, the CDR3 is TGTGCCAGCAGCTCAGGACAGGGCCTCAATGAGCAGTTCTTC. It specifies CASSSGQGLNEQFF.

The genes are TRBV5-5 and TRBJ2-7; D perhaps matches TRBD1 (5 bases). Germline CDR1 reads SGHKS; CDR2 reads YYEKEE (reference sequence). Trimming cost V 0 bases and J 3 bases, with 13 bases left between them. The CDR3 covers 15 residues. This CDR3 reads CASSLEQDPYYEQYF. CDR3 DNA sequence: TGTGCCAGCAGCTTGGAACAGGACCCATACTACGAGCAGTACTTC.

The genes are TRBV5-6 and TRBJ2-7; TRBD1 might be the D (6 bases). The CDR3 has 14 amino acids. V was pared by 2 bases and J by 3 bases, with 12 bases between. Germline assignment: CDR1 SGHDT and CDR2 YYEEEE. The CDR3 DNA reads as TGTGCCAGCAGCTTATCGAACAGGGTCTACGAGCAGTACTTC. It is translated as CASSLSNRVYEQYF.

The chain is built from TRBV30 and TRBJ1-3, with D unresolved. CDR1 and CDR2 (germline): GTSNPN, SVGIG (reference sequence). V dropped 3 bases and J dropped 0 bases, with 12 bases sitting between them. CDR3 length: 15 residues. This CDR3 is CAWSPGVSSGNTIYF. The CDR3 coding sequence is TGTGCCTGGAGCCCAGGTGTAAGCTCTGGAAACACCATATATTTT.

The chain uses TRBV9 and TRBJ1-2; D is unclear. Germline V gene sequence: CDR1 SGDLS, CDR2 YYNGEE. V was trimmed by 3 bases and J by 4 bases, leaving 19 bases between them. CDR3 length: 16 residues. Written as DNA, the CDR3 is TGTGCCAGCAGCGCCCCATCTCAACGGAACGTCTATGGCTACACCTTC. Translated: CASSAPSQRNVYGYTF.

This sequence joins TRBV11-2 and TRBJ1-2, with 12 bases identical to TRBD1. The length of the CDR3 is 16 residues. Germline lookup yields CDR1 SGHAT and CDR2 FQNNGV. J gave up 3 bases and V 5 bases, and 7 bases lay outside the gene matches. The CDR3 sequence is CASSPGQGAQDYGYTF. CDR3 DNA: TGTGCCAGCAGCCCGGGACAGGGGGCGCAGGACTATGGCTACACCTTC.

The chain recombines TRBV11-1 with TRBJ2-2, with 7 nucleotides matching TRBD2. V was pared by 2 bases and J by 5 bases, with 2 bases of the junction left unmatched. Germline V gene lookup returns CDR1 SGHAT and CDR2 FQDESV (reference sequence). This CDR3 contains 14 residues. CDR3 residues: CASSLRGGTGELFF. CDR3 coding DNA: TGTGCCAGCAGCTTAAGGGGAGGGACCGGGGAGCTGTTTTTT.

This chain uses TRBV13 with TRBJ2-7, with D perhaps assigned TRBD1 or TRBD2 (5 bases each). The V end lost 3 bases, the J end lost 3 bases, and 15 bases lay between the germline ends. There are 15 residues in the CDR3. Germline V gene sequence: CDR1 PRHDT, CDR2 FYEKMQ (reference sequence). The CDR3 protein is CASSFLRDGGYEQYF. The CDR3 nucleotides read TGTGCCAGCAGCTTTCTTAGGGACGGAGGCTACGAGCAGTACTTC.